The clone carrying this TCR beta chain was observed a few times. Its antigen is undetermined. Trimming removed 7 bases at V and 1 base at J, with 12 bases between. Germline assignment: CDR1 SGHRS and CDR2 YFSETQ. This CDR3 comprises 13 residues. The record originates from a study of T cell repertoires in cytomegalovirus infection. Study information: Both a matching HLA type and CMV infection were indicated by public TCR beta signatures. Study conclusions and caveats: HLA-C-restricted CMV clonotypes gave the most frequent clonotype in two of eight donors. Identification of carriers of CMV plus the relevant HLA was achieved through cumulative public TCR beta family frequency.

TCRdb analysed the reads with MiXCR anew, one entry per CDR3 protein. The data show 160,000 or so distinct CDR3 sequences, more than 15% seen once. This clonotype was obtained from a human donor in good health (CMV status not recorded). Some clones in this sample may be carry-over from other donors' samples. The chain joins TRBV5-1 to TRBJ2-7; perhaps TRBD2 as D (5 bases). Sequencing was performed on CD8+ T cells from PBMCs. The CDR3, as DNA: TGCGCCAGCTGTGCGGGCAAATCCTACGAGCAGTACTTC. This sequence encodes CASCAGKSYEQYF. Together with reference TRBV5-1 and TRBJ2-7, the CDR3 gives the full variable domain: KAGVTQTPRYLIKTRGQQVTLSCSPISGHRSVSWYQQTPGQGLQFLFEYFSETQRNKGNFPGRFSGRQFSNSRSEMNVSTLELGDSALYLCASCAGKSYEQYFGPGTRLTVT.